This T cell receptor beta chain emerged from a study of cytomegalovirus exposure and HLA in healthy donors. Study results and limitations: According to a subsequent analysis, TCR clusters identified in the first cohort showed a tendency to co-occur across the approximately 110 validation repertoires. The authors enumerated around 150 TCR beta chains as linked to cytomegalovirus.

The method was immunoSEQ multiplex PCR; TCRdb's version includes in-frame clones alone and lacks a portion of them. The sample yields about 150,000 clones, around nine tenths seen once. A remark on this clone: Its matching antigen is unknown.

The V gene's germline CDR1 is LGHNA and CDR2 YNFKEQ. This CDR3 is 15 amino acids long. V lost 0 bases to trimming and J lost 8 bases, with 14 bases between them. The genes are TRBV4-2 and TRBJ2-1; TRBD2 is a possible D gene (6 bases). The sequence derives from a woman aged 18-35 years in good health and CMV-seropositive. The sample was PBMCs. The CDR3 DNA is TGTGCCAGCAGCCAAGATGGGCAGAGGGAGGATGAGCAGTTCTTC. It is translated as CASSQDGQREDEQFF.